Sequencing of this TCR beta chain was carried out in a study of cytomegalovirus exposure and HLA in healthy donors (dated by TCRdb to about 2017). Looking at the study overall: An earlier analysis of approximately 600 of the donors reported roughly 270 Gb of sequence data and around 110 million unique TCR beta sequences from 150 million to 200 million T cells. An early release that covered roughly 600 HLA-typed donors contained 250 to 350 gigabases of sequencing data and tens of millions of unique TCR sequences. Among the roughly 370 genotyped donors, under 90% belonged to the genetic ancestry cluster associated with self-reported Caucasian donors. The study was designed to test whether signatures of past pathogen exposure could be identified by cataloging public T cell receptors. The T cell repertoires of 700 or so subjects were profiled by immunosequencing and related to cytomegalovirus serostatus. Along with the approximately 650-subject first cohort, a separate validation cohort of over 90 different subjects was used. The study combined high-throughput TCR immunosequencing, statistical association of individual TCRs with disease status, and machine learning to predict cytomegalovirus infection status. A later analysis re-analyzed previously published TCR beta repertoires from 660 or so donors and added high-resolution HLA genotyping to study TCR occurrence patterns. The later analysis used no new phenotypic data to find candidate immune exposures, relying instead on TCR beta sequences and their occurrence across donors. In an earlier analysis of roughly 540 of the donors, high-throughput TCR beta sequencing was used to judge whether each TCR beta V gene segment behaved as functional or pseudogenic. Donor age, sex, ethnicity and CMV serostatus were compiled alongside the repertoire data. Genome-wide SNP genotypes for about 60% of the 666 donors were used in a later genetic analysis, which treated that subset as a discovery cohort. All discovery cohort repertoires had been generated on a single sequencing platform. Both class I and class II loci were covered by HLA typing, at four-digit resolution. The number of donors typed differed by locus, with about 629-630 for A, B, C, DRB1 and DQB1, around 500 for DQA1, nearly 610 for DPA1, and 472 for DPB1. Four to six DR-DQ haplotypes were handled as single units for association and clustering because linkage in the cohort was strong. Among roughly 400 genotyped donors of the cohort, an average of about 240,000 unique TCR beta nucleotide sequences was sequenced per donor, of which 15% to 20% were non-productive.

In regard to this clone: There is no known antigen for this receptor. Base qualities are not provided; no much larger clone lies one nucleotide away.

The protocol used for the library was the immunoSEQ multiplex PCR assay. For the multiplex PCR, a mixture combining 60 forward primers for TCR Vbeta segments and 13 reverse primers for TCR Jbeta segments was used. A multiplex PCR assay on genomic DNA amplified the CDR3 region of rearranged TCR beta genes. Amplified TCR beta libraries were sequenced as 87-base-pair reads on the Illumina HiSeq System. The paper's processing steps were these. Across the 666 repertoires, a later analysis counted 78 million or so unique TCR beta chains, roughly 11 million of which were shared by at least two donors. A nearest-neighbor algorithm error-corrected the raw reads and collapsed the reads into unique sequences, merging closely related sequences to remove PCR and sequencing errors. To assign V, D and J gene segments, CDR3 sequences were aligned to IMGT reference sequences. For a sequence to be retained, a match of at least six nucleotides to both a V gene segment and a J gene segment was required. A rearrangement counted as productive if the CDR3 had no stop codons and remained in frame with V and J, and every other rearrangement counted as non-productive. CDR3 was defined according to IMGT convention as the region running from the second conserved V-encoded cysteine to the conserved J-encoded phenylalanine. The earlier analysis of around 640 of the donors excluded sequences that lacked an unambiguous match to a single V gene segment. In an earlier analysis of about 590 of the donors, a V segment was called functional when productive rearrangements were above 56.7%, and segregating when the standard deviation between donors exceeded 5%. A statistical classification framework was built for diagnosing cytomegalovirus status from the catalog of TCR beta chain sequences. In a later analysis, V and J genes were assigned by comparing TCR nucleotide sequences against IMGT/GENE-DB human TR gene sequences. The TCRdist pipeline was used in a later analysis to assign CDR3 sequences and most-parsimonious VDJ recombination scenarios. A later analysis defined each TCR beta chain by its CDR3 amino acid sequence plus V-gene family, and excluded reads lacking a unique V-gene family. As a way to deal with suspected cross-contamination and a sequencing artifact, a later analysis dropped 450 to 600 nucleotide sequences that were highly shared and had low generation probability. In a later analysis, a clonal expansion index was calculated for each public chain from normalized within-repertoire ranks of inferred template counts. In a later analysis, generation probabilities were computed using a VDJ recombination model fitted to out-of-frame rearrangements, and the results were checked against IGoR. A later analysis scored TCR-TCR, TCR-HLA and TCR-CMV co-occurrence with hypergeometric tests, applying a repertoire-size bias correction to TCR pairs. False discovery rates were estimated in a later analysis by permuting HLA or CMV assignments 20 times. In a later analysis, co-occurring TCRs were grouped using DBSCAN, and TCRdist sequence similarity was added for clustering within HLA-allele-positive subsets. For co-occurrence clustering, repertoires with fewer than 30,000 or more than 120,000 public chains were excluded, along with about five repertoires with anomalous nucleotide sharing. The table comes from immuneACCESS by way of TCRdb, which keeps in-frame sequences with V and J called. Part of the clones is missing from these tables; in studies checked, under half for an unresolved V gene and the rest for unknown reasons. D and trimming come from the DNA, and the V and J calls and clone size come from that table. Within this sample are roughly 110,000 clones, with roughly 70% of them counted one time only. The leading ten clones occupy around 0.95% of the sample.

In total, about 650 healthy bone marrow donors made up the cohort. All cohort members were sampled while nominally healthy, although unrecorded immune exposures were likely present. The donor was CMV seronegative and was included in the group of 352 seronegative cohort members. Every donor gave a peripheral blood sample, and the peripheral blood mononuclear cells from that sample were used for TCR beta sequencing. The Qiagen DNeasy Blood Extraction Kit was used to extract genomic DNA from the blood cell samples. Beyond this particular receptor, the publication reports: A further reported finding was that TCR beta sequences accurately predicted the HLA-A and HLA-B alleles for most subjects in the first cohort. It was suggested by the authors that the approach could potentially be generalized to other disease states and immunological phenotypes. For the cohort, immune exposure information was limited to CMV serostatus. An association between a missense DCLRE1C variant and V-gene and J-gene trimming of TCR beta chains was found in a later genetic analysis and replicated in an independent cohort. The study listed 164 TCR beta chains as associated with cytomegalovirus. According to a later analysis, parvovirus B19, influenza, CMV and Epstein-Barr virus appeared linked to several top co-occurrence clusters. In a later analysis, 16,951 TCR beta sequences were associated with specific HLA alleles at a false discovery rate of 0.05. When HLA alleles, especially DR and DQ, strongly co-occurred, attributing TCR associations to individual alleles was difficult. Because some donors lacked HLA typing at each locus, the association tests relied only on the typed subset. In an earlier analysis of some 500 of the donors, most TCR beta V segments were observed in productive rearrangements about 90% or about 30% of the time, broadly matching IMGT annotations. In vitro tests confirmed that a few of the cytomegalovirus-associated TCR beta chains recognize cytomegalovirus antigens. A later genetic analysis reported fewer N-insertions in productive TCRs among donors in an Asian-associated ancestry cluster than the roughly 620-donor mean. The earlier analysis of 587 of the donors excluded over 15 rarely observed V segments, including chromosome 9 orphons, because counts were too low. The presence/absence analyses assumed that sequencing depth was roughly uniform across donors, and that assumption may not be true. Correlated functional status among segregating V segments might be attributable to linkage disequilibrium, but an unknown experimental factor could not be ruled out. The classifier was reported to diagnose cytomegalovirus status with high specificity and sensitivity in both the original and validation cohorts. While some public TCRs were present in many individuals, most TCR sequences turned up only very rarely across donors. The sequencing pipeline was judged likely to have produced a cluster of highly shared sequence variants as a technical artifact. According to a later analysis, most CMV-associated TCR beta chains appeared to be HLA-restricted, and the HLA associations seemed to be driven largely by CMV exposure. In a later analysis, HLA-associated TCR beta chains were found to be more clonally expanded and to have lower generation probabilities than equally common non-associated chains. In this cohort, only TCR beta chains were sequenced, and detectable features were limited by the absence of alpha or paired-chain data. According to a later analysis, TCR association rates differed among HLA loci, with DRB1 alleles showing the most associated TCRs and HLA-C alleles showing the fewest.

The clonotype comes from a woman aged 25 to 45 in good health and CMV-seronegative. Material for sequencing was PBMCs.

The bases are TGCGCCAGCAGCCAAGAGCCCGGGGACAGGACCTACAATGAGCAGTTCTTC. Protein translation: CASSQEPGDRTYNEQFF. The rearranged segments are TRBV4-1 and TRBJ2-1; TRBD1 aligns with 8 central bases. CDR1 and CDR2 (MGHRA, YSYEKL) derive from the germline V gene. V is pruned by 0 bases and J by 2 bases, leaving 6 bases of the junction without a gene match. The CDR3 has 17 amino acids, counting the end cysteine and phenylalanine. CDR3 DNA only is kept here, 51 bases in frame from base 1.